This TCR beta chain was sequenced for a study of control samples from healthy donors and cancer patients. Method: immunoSEQ multiplex PCR; TCRdb's copy keeps in-frame clones and lacks some. The sample carries roughly 88,000 clones, approximately 89% recorded once. V was cut by 0 bases and J by 2 bases, with 8 bases left in between. This CDR3 has 14 amino acids. Germline V gives CDR1 MNHEY, CDR2 SVGAGI. This clone appeared once. The rearrangement joins TRBV6-5 to TRBJ2-7; D possibly corresponds to TRBD2 (6 bases). This clonotype was sampled from a woman aged 25-40 years in good health. Material: blood. The CDR3 reads CASSYSEGPYEQYF. The DNA for the CDR3 is TGTGCCAGCAGTTACTCGGAGGGACCCTACGAGCAGTACTTC.